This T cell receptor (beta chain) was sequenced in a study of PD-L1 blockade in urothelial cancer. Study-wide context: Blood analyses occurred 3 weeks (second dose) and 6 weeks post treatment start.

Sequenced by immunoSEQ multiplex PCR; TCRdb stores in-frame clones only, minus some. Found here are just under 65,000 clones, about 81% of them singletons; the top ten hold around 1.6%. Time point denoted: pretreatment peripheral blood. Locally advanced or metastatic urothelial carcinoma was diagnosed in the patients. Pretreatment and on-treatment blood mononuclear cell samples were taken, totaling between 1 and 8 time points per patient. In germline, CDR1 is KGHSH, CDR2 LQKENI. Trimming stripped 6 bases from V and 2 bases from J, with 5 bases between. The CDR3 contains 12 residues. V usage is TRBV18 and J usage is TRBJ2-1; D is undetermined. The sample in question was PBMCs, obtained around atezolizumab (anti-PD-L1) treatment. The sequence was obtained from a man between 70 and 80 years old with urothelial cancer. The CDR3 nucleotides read TGTGCCAGCTCCCTAGCCTACAATGAGCAGTTCTTC. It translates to CASSLAYNEQFF.